This T cell receptor beta chain originates from a study of identical twins. Via MiXCR, TCRdb re-called the 5' RACE reads, giving one row per CDR3 protein. The data show around 670,000 distinct CDR3 sequences, roughly 6% seen once. The CDR3 runs to 15 residues. The germline gives CDR1 SGHAT, CDR2 FQNNGV. V gave up 1 base and J gave up 5 bases, with 12 bases separating them. Whole-study findings and limits: Cross-sectional statistics, not tracking of the same donors, supported the conclusions. With beta out-of-frame sequences, excess sharing by twins was weaker. The models gave estimates that fell short of the out-of-frame TCR alpha sharing seen in monozygotic twins. Whereas memory repertoires showed no such difference, abundant cord blood beta clonotypes carried fewer insertions.

This clonotype has ten or more counts. Its target is unknown. The TCR originated in a young man in good health. This chain links TRBV11-2 with TRBJ2-1; D possibly uses TRBD1 or TRBD2 (5 bases each). What was sequenced was naive T cells sorted from blood. CDR3 amino acids: CASSLGGSGHNEQFF. The CDR3, as DNA: TGTGCCAGCAGCTTAGGGGGGTCAGGTCACAATGAGCAGTTCTTC.